This T cell receptor beta chain originates from a study of blood T cell repertoires in COVID-19 (dated by TCRdb to 2020 to 2022). Turning to the overall study: The collaborator samples originated in the United States, Italy and Spain and spanned the acute and convalescent phases of COVID-19. Where available, HLA class I and class II types were obtained from metadata supplied by the sample provider rather than from assay-based typing. The repertoires were released in a freely available public database intended as a resource for research on the immune response to SARS-CoV-2. Nearly every sample came with metadata listing a de-identified subject ID, COVID-19 status, age in years and sex. The prospective study material was composed of cDNA or gDNA derived from T cells, B-cell-depleted T cells, or PBMCs. The samples were drawn from the first 160 participants of the ongoing ImmuneRACE study and from over a thousand subjects provided by 6 global collaborators. The dataset comprised deeply sampled blood TCRbeta repertoires from subjects exposed to, actively infected with, or recovered from COVID-19. Results and caveats for the whole study, not just this receptor: How much clinical and demographic metadata was included differed by source and by participant, and the metadata was provided uncurated.

Ends trimmed: V by 3 bases, J by 1 base; bases unmatched to a gene: 0. Reading from cysteine to phenylalanine, the CDR3 counts 14 amino acids. The sequence is cut down to CDR3 DNA, 42 bases in frame from base 1. For CDR1 and CDR2, the germline V gene lists SGHDT and YYEEEE. Collaborating institutions collected whole blood in K2EDTA tubes following their own protocols. Collaborator samples were shipped for TCRbeta analysis as frozen whole blood, isolated PBMCs, or DNA extracted from either sample type. TCRbeta CDR3 regions were amplified from genomic DNA by means of the immunoSEQ Assay, a bias-controlled multiplex PCR. The study's own analysis went as follows. Nucleated cell counts per sample were estimated from amplification of reference gene primers within the assay. To quantify the absolute abundance of each unique TCRbeta CDR3 rearrangement, sequence reads were collapsed and filtered. For each sample, productive Simpson clonality was calculated as the square root of Simpson's diversity index over productive rearrangements. In its TCRdb copy, this immuneACCESS table keeps in-frame sequences only and misses some clones. Where compared with another copy, unresolved V genes explain less than half of these, and the others have no known cause. V, J and clone size derive from that table, while D and trimming were established from the DNA sequence. The table for this sample lists roughly 670,000 clones; just under 90% of them were counted only once. 0.2% to 0.3% of the sample belongs to the ten largest clones.

The table lists this clone with a count of one. The antigen it recognizes is unknown. No much larger clone is present one base from it, and per-base qualities are unavailable. This receptor chain uses TRBV5-6 and TRBJ2-3, with TRBD1 identical over 9 junction bases. The sequence came from a woman younger than 30 with acute or convalescent COVID-19. The sample consisted of peripheral blood. The base sequence is TGTGCCAGCAGCTGGGACAGGGGCACAGATACGCAGTATTTT. The translation is CASSWDRGTDTQYF.